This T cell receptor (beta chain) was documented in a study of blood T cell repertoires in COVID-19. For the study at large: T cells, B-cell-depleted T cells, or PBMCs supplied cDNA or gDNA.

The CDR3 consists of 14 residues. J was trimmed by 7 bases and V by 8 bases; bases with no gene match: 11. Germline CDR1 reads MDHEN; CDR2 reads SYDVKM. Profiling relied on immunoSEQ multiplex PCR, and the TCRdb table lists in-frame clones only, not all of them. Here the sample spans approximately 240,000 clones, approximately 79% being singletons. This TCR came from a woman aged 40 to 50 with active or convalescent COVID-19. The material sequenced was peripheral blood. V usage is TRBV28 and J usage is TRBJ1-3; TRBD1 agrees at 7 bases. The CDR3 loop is CASRDTGDGNTIYF. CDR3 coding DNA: TGTGCCAGCCGCGATACAGGGGATGGGAACACCATATATTTT.